This T cell receptor beta chain was recorded in a study of response to subunit inactivated influenza vaccine. General observations from the study: Seasonal influenza vaccination, on each occasion, was suggested by the authors to recruit few new T cells.

This clonotype was seen a few times. The antigen remains unidentified. In TCRdb, the RT-PCR reads were re-called with MiXCR into one record per CDR3 protein. The sample yields around 480,000 distinct CDR3 sequences, about 17% seen once. The sequence was collected from a man between 50 and 75 years old who received an inactivated influenza vaccine. The input for sequencing was CD4+ T cells sorted from PBMCs, taken less than 30 months after vaccination.

CDR3: CASSRRGGIYNEQFF. The CDR3, as DNA: TGTGCCAGCAGCCGCCGGGGGGGTATCTACAATGAGCAGTTCTTC. The chain combines TRBV3-1 with TRBJ2-1; 8 nucleotides agree with TRBD2. CDR3 length: 15 residues. The J segment lost 3 bases and the V segment lost 4 bases, leaving 5 bases of the junction unmatched. Germline-derived CDR1 and CDR2 are LGHDT and YNNKEL (reference sequence).